This T cell receptor (beta chain) was obtained from a study of identical twins. Findings and caveats of the study: While abundant cord blood beta clonotypes carried fewer insertions, memory repertoires showed no such pattern. In beta out-of-frame sequences, the excess sharing between twins was weaker. Its conclusions, products of cross-sectional statistical analysis, did not come from following the same donors.

TCRdb reanalysed the 5' RACE reads using MiXCR and keeps one entry per CDR3 protein. The sample consists of about 460,000 distinct CDR3 sequences, 14% of them appearing once. With respect to this clonotype: Its target is not known.

V gave up 4 bases and J gave up 2 bases, with 11 bases separating them. CDR3 size: 14 residues. Per germline, CDR1 MNHNS and CDR2 SASEGT. This sample was also put to use in a study of yellow fever vaccine responses in identical twins. This second study says: It has been reported that, in twins, the vaccine T cell response seemed partly convergent and partly personalized.

The sample consisted of CD4+ T cells sorted from blood. This TCR derives from a woman aged 18-29 years in good health. V is TRBV6-1 and J is TRBJ1-2; D gene uncertain. CDR3 amino acids: CASSVRTGNYGYTF. The DNA for the CDR3 is TGTGCCAGCAGTGTCAGGACGGGGAACTATGGCTACACCTTC.